This T cell receptor beta chain was identified in a study of blood T cells in healthy people across ages. Donors ranged from about 6 to 90 years old and were healthy Caucasians in Russia. Alongside a J-beta primer mix, a sample-barcoded 5' primer served in a second PCR lasting roughly 7 to 12 cycles. Tagging of each cDNA molecule was performed by a template-switch adaptor with 12 random nucleotides. TCRdb re-derived calls from the 5' RACE reads in MiXCR, one entry per CDR3 protein. The sample holds around 790,000 distinct CDR3 sequences, under 45% seen once. Only a few counts were recorded for this clonotype. The antigen is not known. CDR3 length: 13 amino acids. Germline CDR1 is SEHNR and CDR2 is FQNEAQ (reference sequence). V was cut by 1 base and J by 2 bases, with 6 bases left in between. General study results and limits: A strong correlation between TCR beta diversity and naive T cell percentage was seen. There were more naive CD4+ cells and higher diversity in long-lived donors than in aged donors.

Sequencing input: blood. The sequence derives from a man in his 60s in good health. The chain carries TRBV7-9 and TRBJ2-7, with D unresolved. CDR3 residues: CASSLGFPYEQYF. CDR3 nucleotides: TGTGCCAGCAGCTTAGGGTTCCCCTACGAGCAGTACTTC.